Below are 9 T cell receptor beta chains sequenced from a single sample in a study of blood T cell repertoires in COVID-19. The table came from immunoSEQ multiplex PCR; TCRdb's copy has only in-frame clones and leaves some out. The sample holds about 200,000 clones, around 85% seen once. What was sequenced was peripheral blood. These receptor sequences come from a human donor in a cohort sampled during active COVID-19.

V usage is TRBV6-6 and J usage is TRBJ1-1; D call uncertain. Trimming cost V 6 bases and J 8 bases, with 4 bases left between them. This CDR3 has 9 amino acids. CDR1 MNHNY and CDR2 SVGAGI come from the germline V gene (reference sequence). The CDR3 protein is CASSLEAFF. In DNA, the CDR3 is TGTGCCAGCAGCCTCGAAGCTTTCTTT.

The rearrangement links TRBV3-1 (or the pseudogene TRBV3-2) to TRBJ2-1; 14 bases are shared with TRBD2. This CDR3 region has 15 residues. The V and J ends lost 4 bases and 7 bases, in that order; junction bases with no gene match: 3. Germline loops: CDR1 LGHDT, CDR2 YNNKEL (reference sequence). CDR3 loop: CASSRLAGGLNEQFF. The CDR3 DNA is TGTGCCAGCAGCCGACTAGCGGGAGGGTTAAATGAGCAGTTCTTC.

This clone was observed a handful of times. The rearrangement joins TRBV7-9 to TRBJ1-1; a weak D match, TRBD1 (5 bases). Looked up from germline, CDR1 is SEHNR and CDR2 is FQNEAQ (reference sequence). V was shortened by 1 base and J by 5 bases, with 14 bases between the two germline ends. This CDR3 region has 15 residues. This CDR3 reads CASSLDSGIGTEAFF. In DNA, the CDR3 is TGTGCCAGCAGCTTAGATTCAGGGATTGGTACTGAAGCTTTCTTT.

V usage is TRBV29-1 and J usage is TRBJ2-6; 10 bases are a match to TRBD1. Germline CDR1 reads SQVTM; CDR2 reads ANQGSEA. V trimming: 4 bases; J trimming: 0 bases; junction bases outside the gene matches: 6. This CDR3 is 17 amino acids long. CDR3 bases: TGCAGCGTTGGGGACAGGGGCCCGAGCTCTGGGGCCAACGTCCTGACTTTC. It specifies CSVGDRGPSSGANVLTF.

The rearrangement links TRBV6-5 to TRBJ2-7, with 9 bases fitting TRBD2. Germline V CDR1 and CDR2: MNHEY, SVGAGI. V was clipped by 6 bases and J by 6 bases; unmatched bases: 6. CDR3 length: 13 residues. The chain's CDR3 is CASRREGLTEQYF. CDR3 DNA: TGTGCCAGCAGGCGGGAGGGCCTTACCGAGCAGTACTTC.

The chain uses TRBV28 and TRBJ2-7, with 8 bases that match TRBD2. The trim removed 5 bases at V and 4 bases at J, leaving 10 bases unmatched. From germline, CDR1 is MDHEN and CDR2 SYDVKM. The CDR3 has 15 residues. The chain's CDR3 is CASSLPGGGRYEQYF. As DNA, the CDR3 is TGTGCCAGCAGTCTCCCCGGGGGGGGCAGATACGAGCAGTACTTC. The full variable domain, its missing parts supplied by reference TRBV28 and TRBJ2-7, is DVKVTQSSRYLVKRTGEKVFLECVQDMDHENMFWYRQDPGLGLRLIYFSYDVKMKEKGDIPEGYSVSREKKERFSLILESASTNQTSMYLCASSLPGGGRYEQYFGPGTRLTVT.

The V and J genes are TRBV19 and TRBJ2-7, with TRBD1 as a possible D gene (6 bases). This CDR3 has 14 residues. The V end lost 4 bases, the J end lost 3 bases, and 13 bases lay between the germline ends. Germline V gives CDR1 LNHDA, CDR2 SQIVND (reference sequence). CDR3 in DNA: TGTGCCAGTAGTACCCCCTGGGACAACTACGAGCAGTACTTC. Protein: CASSTPWDNYEQYF.

This chain uses TRBV5-4 with TRBJ2-1; 14 nucleotides align to TRBD2. V shed 2 bases, J shed 4 bases, and the junction held 2 bases outside the gene matches. CDR1 SGHNT and CDR2 YYREEE come from the germline V gene (reference sequence). CDR3 length: 16 residues. In nucleotides, the CDR3 is TGTGCCAGCAGCTTACGGACTAGCGGGGGGTACAATGAGCAGTTCTTC. This codes for CASSLRTSGGYNEQFF.

The V and J genes are TRBV7-2 and TRBJ2-1; tentatively, D is TRBD2 (6 bases). The CDR3 covers 14 residues. Germline V gives CDR1 SGHTA, CDR2 FQGNSA. Trimming stripped 10 bases from V and 0 bases from J, with 13 bases between. The CDR3 reads CATSATASYNEQFF. CDR3 nucleotides: TGTGCCACTAGCGCCACCGCCTCCTACAATGAGCAGTTCTTC.